The rows below give T cell receptor beta chains drawn from one sample of a study of beta chain features in type 1 diabetes. Repertoires were generated with immunoSEQ multiplex PCR, while TCRdb's copy carries only in-frame clones and drops some. The table includes 250,000 to 300,000 clones, around 25% detected once. Specimen: naive CD4+ T cells from blood. All receptors derive from a woman aged 30 to 39 with type 1 diabetes. Both conserved end residues are part of each CDR3. Each record gives: clone size, V gene, J gene, D gene, CDR3 protein, CDR3 DNA. D genes are given only for firm matches. For some rows the clone size is stated as once, few or many, or as a class when expanded; others skip it.

-	TRBV9	TRBJ2-6	-	CASSGRGSGANVLTF	TGTGCCAGCAGCGGCAGGGGCTCTGGGGCCAACGTCCTGACTTTC
few	TRBV28	TRBJ2-7	TRBD1	CASRLTGDGYEQYF	TGTGCCAGCAGATTGACAGGGGATGGGTACGAGCAGTACTTC
few	TRBV30	TRBJ2-3	-	CAWSGGSDTQYF	TGTGCCTGGAGTGGGGGCTCAGATACGCAGTATTTT
-	TRBV2	TRBJ1-4	TRBD1	CASSEVPGQGGKLFF	TGTGCCAGCAGTGAAGTACCGGGCCAGGGGGGAAAACTGTTTTTT
-	TRBV4-2	TRBJ2-1	TRBD2	CASSQRLAGVNEQFF	TGTGCCAGCAGCCAAAGGCTAGCGGGAGTCAATGAGCAGTTCTTC
-	TRBV10-3	TRBJ2-3	TRBD2	CAISVGLAGGGGDTDTQYF	TGTGCCATCAGTGTTGGACTAGCGGGAGGCGGAGGAGACACAGATACGCAGTATTTT
-	TRBV29-1	TRBJ2-5	-	CSVASRALIKETQYF	TGCAGCGTGGCCTCCAGGGCATTGATTAAAGAGACCCAGTACTTC
-	TRBV7-2	TRBJ1-1	-	CASTDQSDGFTEAFF	TGTGCCAGCACCGACCAGAGCGACGGGTTCACTGAAGCTTTCTTT
-	TRBV7-9	TRBJ2-7	TRBD1	CASSLSGQLGEQYF	TGTGCCAGCAGCTTATCGGGACAGCTAGGGGAGCAGTACTTC
few	TRBV2	TRBJ1-5	TRBD1	CASGRGYQPQHF	TGTGCCAGCGGCAGGGGGTATCAGCCCCAGCATTTT
few	TRBV29-1	TRBJ1-2	TRBD1	CSVTWSGGGGYTF	TGCAGCGTCACCTGGTCAGGGGGTGGTGGCTACACCTTC
few	TRBV5-4	TRBJ2-6	TRBD1	CASSLGQGAGGANVLTF	TGTGCCAGCAGCTTGGGACAGGGGGCAGGTGGGGCCAACGTCCTGACTTTC
-	TRBV18	TRBJ2-7	-	CASSPRRDIHEQYF	TGTGCCAGCTCACCTAGGAGGGATATCCACGAGCAGTACTTC
-	TRBV7-3	TRBJ2-5	TRBD1	CASSLTGQGRGETQYF	TGTGCCAGCAGCTTAACGGGACAGGGAAGGGGAGAGACCCAGTACTTC
-	TRBV2	TRBJ2-5	TRBD2	CATQGLADQETQYF	TGTGCCACCCAAGGACTAGCGGACCAAGAGACCCAGTACTTC
-	TRBV7-2	TRBJ2-2	-	CASSSQLDTGELFF	TGTGCCAGCAGCTCCCAGCTAGACACCGGGGAGCTGTTTTTT
-	TRBV9	TRBJ1-3	-	CASSVARTGNTIYF	TGTGCCAGCAGCGTAGCCAGGACTGGAAACACCATATATTTT
-	TRBV7-9	TRBJ2-2	-	CASSLSTGELFF	TGTGCCAGCAGCTTATCAACCGGGGAGCTGTTTTTT
few	TRBV28	TRBJ1-5	TRBD1	CASSSGGEGAQPQHF	TGTGCCAGCAGTTCAGGGGGAGAGGGGGCTCAGCCCCAGCATTTT
-	TRBV5-1	TRBJ2-6	-	CASSLGRFSSGANVLTF	TGCGCCAGCAGCTTGGGCAGGTTCAGCTCTGGGGCCAACGTCCTGACTTTC
-	TRBV7-2	TRBJ2-2	TRBD1	CASSLVGTVNTGELFF	TGTGCCAGCAGCTTAGTCGGGACAGTGAACACCGGGGAGCTGTTTTTT
few	TRBV4-1	TRBJ2-7	-	CASSQLDSYEQYF	TGCGCCAGCAGCCAATTGGACAGTTACGAGCAGTACTTC
-	TRBV9	TRBJ2-2	-	CASSVVGGSYTGELFF	TGTGCCAGCAGCGTAGTGGGGGGTAGTTACACCGGGGAGCTGTTTTTT
few	TRBV28	TRBJ2-7	TRBD1	CASRDRTGVSYEQYF	TGTGCCAGCAGGGACCGGACAGGAGTCTCCTACGAGCAGTACTTC
few	TRBV9	TRBJ2-3	-	CASSVVAAYTDTQYF	TGTGCCAGCAGCGTAGTAGCGGCCTACACAGATACGCAGTATTTT
few	TRBV7-9	TRBJ1-5	TRBD1	CASSRGDSNQPQHF	TGTGCCAGCAGCCGAGGGGACAGTAATCAGCCCCAGCATTTT
few	TRBV2	TRBJ1-1	-	CASSQEQGGTEAFF	TGTGCCAGCAGTCAAGAACAGGGAGGGACTGAAGCTTTCTTT
-	TRBV23-1	TRBJ2-3	-	CASSQSEGLSTDTQYF	TGCGCCAGCAGTCAATCTGAGGGACTTAGCACAGATACGCAGTATTTT
-	TRBV19	TRBJ2-3	TRBD2	CASSGTVTDTQYF	TGTGCCAGCAGCGGGACCGTCACAGATACGCAGTATTTT